Listed below are T cell receptor beta chains from one sample, sequenced in a study of T cells after yellow fever vaccination. TCRdb re-called the 5' RACE reads with MiXCR, one entry per CDR3 protein. The table shows 150,000 or so distinct CDR3 sequences, with around 9% occurring only once. Sample: CD8+ T cells sorted from PBMCs, taken 45 days after the yellow fever booster vaccination. The receptors were sampled from a young man who received the YFV17D yellow fever vaccine. Both conserved end residues are part of each CDR3. Fields, in order: V gene, J gene, clone size, D gene, CDR3 protein, CDR3 DNA. A D gene is named only where the DNA matches it firmly. A clone size is listed for some rows: how often the clone was seen (once, few, many), or a class if it is expanded.

v_call: TRBV30; j_call: TRBJ1-4; clone_size: few; d_call: TRBD1; cdr3_aa: CAWSSGQGNEKLFF; cdr3_nt: TGTGCCTGGAGTTCCGGACAGGGGAACGAAAAACTGTTTTTT
v_call: TRBV6-2/TRBV6-3; j_call: TRBJ1-1; clone_size: few; d_call: .; cdr3_aa: CASSYSAGWAEAFF; cdr3_nt: TGTGCCAGCAGTTACTCGGCGGGCTGGGCTGAAGCTTTCTTT
v_call: TRBV18; j_call: TRBJ1-2; clone_size: few; d_call: TRBD1; cdr3_aa: CASSRTPGQGAYGYTF; cdr3_nt: TGTGCCAGCTCACGGACCCCGGGACAGGGGGCCTATGGCTACACCTTC
v_call: TRBV12-3/TRBV12-4; j_call: TRBJ1-1; clone_size: .; d_call: .; cdr3_aa: CASSRYVNTEAFF; cdr3_nt: TGTGCCAGCAGCCGGTATGTGAACACTGAAGCTTTCTTT
v_call: TRBV7-3; j_call: TRBJ2-7; clone_size: few; d_call: .; cdr3_aa: CASSSKWGEQYF; cdr3_nt: TGTGCCAGCAGCTCCAAGTGGGGCGAGCAGTACTTC
v_call: TRBV3-1; j_call: TRBJ1-1; clone_size: few; d_call: .; cdr3_aa: CASSLPELGTEAFF; cdr3_nt: TGTGCCAGCAGCCTTCCTGAGTTGGGCACTGAAGCTTTCTTT
v_call: TRBV3-1; j_call: TRBJ2-1; clone_size: .; d_call: .; cdr3_aa: CASSPGTASSYNEQFF; cdr3_nt: TGTGCCAGCAGCCCCGGGACTGCTAGCTCCTACAATGAGCAGTTCTTC
v_call: TRBV5-6; j_call: TRBJ2-1; clone_size: few; d_call: TRBD1; cdr3_aa: CASSSTGISYNEQFF; cdr3_nt: TGTGCCAGCAGCTCGACAGGGATCTCCTACAATGAGCAGTTCTTC
v_call: TRBV5-1; j_call: TRBJ1-1; clone_size: few; d_call: TRBD1; cdr3_aa: CASSNRDRGFGEAFF; cdr3_nt: TGCGCCAGCAGCAACCGGGACAGGGGGTTTGGTGAAGCTTTCTTT
v_call: TRBV20-1; j_call: TRBJ1-4; clone_size: few; d_call: .; cdr3_aa: CSARDREKLFF; cdr3_nt: TGCAGTGCTAGAGATCGCGAAAAACTGTTTTTT
v_call: TRBV29-1; j_call: TRBJ2-7; clone_size: few; d_call: .; cdr3_aa: CSVEDSRGRYEQYF; cdr3_nt: TGCAGCGTTGAAGATTCCAGGGGCAGGTACGAGCAGTACTTC
v_call: TRBV12-5; j_call: TRBJ2-2; clone_size: many; d_call: TRBD1; cdr3_aa: CASGSTGSETGELFF; cdr3_nt: TGTGCTAGTGGCTCGACAGGGTCGGAGACCGGGGAGCTGTTTTTT
v_call: TRBV4-3; j_call: TRBJ1-6; clone_size: few; d_call: TRBD1; cdr3_aa: CASSHTTGTAYSPLHF; cdr3_nt: TGCGCCAGCAGCCATACCACCGGGACAGCCTATTCACCCCTCCACTTT
v_call: TRBV6-2/TRBV6-3; j_call: TRBJ1-5; clone_size: .; d_call: .; cdr3_aa: CASSYSGLGSPQHF; cdr3_nt: TGTGCCAGCAGTTACTCTGGATTGGGATCGCCCCAGCATTTT
v_call: TRBV29-1; j_call: TRBJ2-7; clone_size: many; d_call: .; cdr3_aa: CSVEEAYLGRSYEQYF; cdr3_nt: TGCAGCGTTGAAGAGGCGTATCTCGGGCGCTCCTACGAGCAGTACTTC
v_call: TRBV5-1; j_call: TRBJ2-5; clone_size: many; d_call: .; cdr3_aa: CASSGVEAQETQYF; cdr3_nt: TGCGCCAGCAGCGGGGTGGAGGCACAAGAGACCCAGTACTTC
v_call: TRBV3-1; j_call: TRBJ2-3; clone_size: .; d_call: .; cdr3_aa: CASSQIRSAATDTQYF; cdr3_nt: TGTGCCAGCAGCCAAATCAGGTCCGCAGCAACAGATACGCAGTATTTT
v_call: TRBV4-1; j_call: TRBJ1-1; clone_size: few; d_call: .; cdr3_aa: CASSQDVGVTEAFF; cdr3_nt: TGCGCCAGCAGCCAAGATGTAGGGGTCACTGAAGCTTTCTTT
v_call: TRBV7-9; j_call: TRBJ1-4; clone_size: many; d_call: .; cdr3_aa: CASSLAETRGGGKLFF; cdr3_nt: TGTGCCAGCAGCTTAGCCGAGACCAGGGGAGGTGGAAAACTGTTTTTT
v_call: TRBV6-5; j_call: TRBJ1-1; clone_size: .; d_call: .; cdr3_aa: CASSYDIGVNTEAFF; cdr3_nt: TGTGCCAGCAGTTATGATATAGGGGTGAACACTGAAGCTTTCTTT
v_call: TRBV20-1; j_call: TRBJ2-3; clone_size: few; d_call: .; cdr3_aa: CSARRVYSTDTQYF; cdr3_nt: TGCAGTGCACGACGGGTCTACAGCACAGATACGCAGTATTTT
v_call: TRBV20-1; j_call: TRBJ1-2; clone_size: .; d_call: .; cdr3_aa: CSATAGHYGYTF; cdr3_nt: TGCAGTGCTACCGCCGGGCACTATGGCTACACCTTC
v_call: TRBV15; j_call: TRBJ1-1; clone_size: .; d_call: .; cdr3_aa: CATSRVDTEMNTEAFF; cdr3_nt: TGTGCCACCAGCAGAGTGGATACAGAAATGAACACTGAAGCTTTCTTT
v_call: TRBV11-2; j_call: TRBJ2-2; clone_size: few; d_call: TRBD2; cdr3_aa: CASSLDTAGGFTGELFF; cdr3_nt: TGTGCCAGCAGCTTAGATACGGCGGGGGGATTCACCGGGGAGCTGTTTTTT
v_call: TRBV9; j_call: TRBJ1-2; clone_size: few; d_call: .; cdr3_aa: CASSAVGRAKDGYTF; cdr3_nt: TGTGCCAGCAGCGCTGTGGGACGGGCGAAGGATGGCTACACCTTC
v_call: TRBV27; j_call: TRBJ2-3; clone_size: .; d_call: TRBD2; cdr3_aa: CASNTLGGGILDTQYF; cdr3_nt: TGTGCCAGCAACACCCTTGGCGGGGGGATCCTAGATACGCAGTATTTT
v_call: TRBV7-8; j_call: TRBJ2-5; clone_size: .; d_call: TRBD2; cdr3_aa: CASSLYSGVYQETQYF; cdr3_nt: TGTGCCAGCAGCTTATACAGCGGGGTGTACCAAGAGACCCAGTACTTC
v_call: TRBV6-5; j_call: TRBJ1-2; clone_size: .; d_call: .; cdr3_aa: CASSYPRYGGGYGYTF; cdr3_nt: TGTGCCAGCAGTTACCCCCGGTATGGCGGGGGCTATGGCTACACCTTC
v_call: TRBV6-2/TRBV6-3; j_call: TRBJ2-1; clone_size: few; d_call: .; cdr3_aa: CASSYSGGLNEQFF; cdr3_nt: TGTGCCAGCAGTTACTCCGGGGGACTCAATGAGCAGTTCTTC
v_call: TRBV4-1; j_call: TRBJ1-1; clone_size: many; d_call: .; cdr3_aa: CASSQDSRVAAFF; cdr3_nt: TGCGCCAGCAGCCAAGATTCGCGGGTAGCAGCTTTCTTT
v_call: TRBV4-1; j_call: TRBJ2-3; clone_size: .; d_call: TRBD2; cdr3_aa: CASSQAGTSGATDTQYF; cdr3_nt: TGCGCCAGCAGCCAAGCCGGGACTAGCGGGGCCACAGATACGCAGTATTTT
v_call: TRBV7-9; j_call: TRBJ1-2; clone_size: .; d_call: .; cdr3_aa: CASRQNSDKIYGYTF; cdr3_nt: TGTGCCAGCAGACAGAATTCGGACAAAATCTATGGCTACACCTTC
v_call: TRBV29-1; j_call: TRBJ2-1; clone_size: few; d_call: .; cdr3_aa: CSVEGARADNEQFF; cdr3_nt: TGCAGCGTTGAAGGTGCACGGGCGGACAATGAGCAGTTCTTC
v_call: TRBV6-5; j_call: TRBJ1-1; clone_size: few; d_call: .; cdr3_aa: CATAGGMNTEAFF; cdr3_nt: TGTGCCACAGCAGGCGGGATGAACACTGAAGCTTTCTTT
v_call: TRBV6-2/TRBV6-3; j_call: TRBJ2-5; clone_size: .; d_call: .; cdr3_aa: CASRGIRDQETQYF; cdr3_nt: TGTGCCAGCAGAGGTATCCGGGACCAAGAGACCCAGTACTTC
v_call: TRBV13; j_call: TRBJ2-1; clone_size: .; d_call: TRBD1; cdr3_aa: CASSADLRDRGEGVYNEQFF; cdr3_nt: TGTGCCAGCAGCGCGGACCTCCGGGACAGGGGGGAAGGGGTTTACAATGAGCAGTTCTTC
v_call: TRBV19; j_call: TRBJ1-1; clone_size: few; d_call: .; cdr3_aa: CASSGNRREDTEAFF; cdr3_nt: TGTGCCAGTAGTGGTAACAGGCGGGAGGACACTGAAGCTTTCTTT
v_call: TRBV4-1; j_call: TRBJ2-5; clone_size: many; d_call: TRBD1; cdr3_aa: CASSQVTGGKQTQYF; cdr3_nt: TGCGCCAGCAGCCAAGTGACAGGGGGCAAACAGACCCAGTACTTC
v_call: TRBV18; j_call: TRBJ2-1; clone_size: .; d_call: .; cdr3_aa: CASSLLEVEIVYNEQFF; cdr3_nt: TGTGCCAGCTCACTGCTTGAAGTAGAGATAGTCTACAATGAGCAGTTCTTC
v_call: TRBV6-2/TRBV6-3; j_call: TRBJ2-7; clone_size: .; d_call: TRBD2; cdr3_aa: CASSYSAGFYEQYF; cdr3_nt: TGTGCCAGCAGTTATTCAGCGGGGTTCTACGAGCAGTACTTC
v_call: TRBV19; j_call: TRBJ1-4; clone_size: .; d_call: .; cdr3_aa: CASHASGLRLFF; cdr3_nt: TGTGCCAGCCACGCTAGTGGACTCCGACTGTTTTTT
v_call: TRBV9; j_call: TRBJ2-1; clone_size: few; d_call: TRBD1; cdr3_aa: CASSLGQGFPEQFF; cdr3_nt: TGTGCCAGCAGTTTGGGACAGGGATTTCCGGAGCAGTTCTTC
v_call: TRBV7-9; j_call: TRBJ2-1; clone_size: .; d_call: .; cdr3_aa: CASSDPTWNEQFF; cdr3_nt: TGTGCCAGCAGCGATCCTACATGGAATGAGCAGTTCTTC
v_call: TRBV20-1; j_call: TRBJ2-3; clone_size: .; d_call: TRBD1; cdr3_aa: CSAPDRGLDTQYF; cdr3_nt: TGCAGTGCTCCCGACAGGGGACTGGATACGCAGTATTTT
v_call: TRBV2; j_call: TRBJ2-1; clone_size: few; d_call: .; cdr3_aa: CASSEGRGWDEQFF; cdr3_nt: TGTGCCAGCAGTGAAGGCCGGGGTTGGGATGAGCAGTTCTTC
v_call: TRBV29-1; j_call: TRBJ2-7; clone_size: few; d_call: .; cdr3_aa: CSVEGSWGSSYEQYF; cdr3_nt: TGCAGCGTTGAAGGGTCCTGGGGGAGCTCCTACGAGCAGTACTTC
v_call: TRBV7-9; j_call: TRBJ1-1; clone_size: few; d_call: TRBD1; cdr3_aa: CASSPNRGEAFF; cdr3_nt: TGTGCCAGCAGCCCCAACAGGGGAGAAGCTTTCTTT
v_call: TRBV4-3; j_call: TRBJ1-4; clone_size: few; d_call: .; cdr3_aa: CASSPFGTDLEKLFF; cdr3_nt: TGCGCCAGCAGCCCTTTCGGGACCGATTTGGAAAAACTGTTTTTT
v_call: TRBV7-9; j_call: TRBJ2-1; clone_size: .; d_call: .; cdr3_aa: CASSLTLRGDNEQFF; cdr3_nt: TGTGCCAGCAGCTTAACGTTGAGGGGGGACAATGAGCAGTTCTTC
v_call: TRBV6-5; j_call: TRBJ1-4; clone_size: .; d_call: .; cdr3_aa: CASSFGELGEKLFF; cdr3_nt: TGTGCCAGCAGTTTTGGAGAGCTGGGGGAAAAACTGTTTTTT
v_call: TRBV3-1; j_call: TRBJ2-5; clone_size: .; d_call: .; cdr3_aa: CASSHDSQETQYF; cdr3_nt: TGTGCCAGCAGCCACGACAGCCAAGAGACCCAGTACTTC
v_call: TRBV7-8; j_call: TRBJ2-1; clone_size: many; d_call: .; cdr3_aa: CASNLGGDSYNEQFF; cdr3_nt: TGTGCCAGCAACTTAGGGGGAGACTCCTACAATGAGCAGTTCTTC
v_call: TRBV4-1; j_call: TRBJ2-1; clone_size: many; d_call: .; cdr3_aa: CASSQDTGSSYNEQFF; cdr3_nt: TGCGCCAGCAGCCAAGACACGGGAAGCTCCTACAATGAGCAGTTCTTC